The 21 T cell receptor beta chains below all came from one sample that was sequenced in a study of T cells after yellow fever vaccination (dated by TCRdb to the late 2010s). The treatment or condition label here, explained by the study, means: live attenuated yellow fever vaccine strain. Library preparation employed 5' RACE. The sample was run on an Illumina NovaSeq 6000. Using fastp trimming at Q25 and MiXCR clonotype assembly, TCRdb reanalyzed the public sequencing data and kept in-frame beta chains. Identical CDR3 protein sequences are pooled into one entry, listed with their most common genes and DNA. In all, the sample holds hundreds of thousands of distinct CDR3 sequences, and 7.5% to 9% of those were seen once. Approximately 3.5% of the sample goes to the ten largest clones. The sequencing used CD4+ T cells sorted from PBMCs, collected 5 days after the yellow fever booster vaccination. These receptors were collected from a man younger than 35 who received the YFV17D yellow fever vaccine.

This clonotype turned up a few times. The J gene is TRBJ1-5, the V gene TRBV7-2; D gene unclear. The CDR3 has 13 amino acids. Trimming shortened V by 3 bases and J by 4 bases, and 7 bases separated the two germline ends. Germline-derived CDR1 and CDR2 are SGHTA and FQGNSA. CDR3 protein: CASSLFANQPQHF. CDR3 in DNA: TGTGCCAGCAGCTTGTTTGCGAATCAGCCCCAGCATTTT.

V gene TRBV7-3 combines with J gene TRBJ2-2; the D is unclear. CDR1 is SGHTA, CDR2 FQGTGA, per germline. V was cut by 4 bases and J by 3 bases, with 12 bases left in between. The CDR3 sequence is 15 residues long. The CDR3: CASSSGNRDTGELFF. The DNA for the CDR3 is TGTGCCAGCAGCTCCGGTAATAGAGACACCGGGGAGCTGTTTTTT.

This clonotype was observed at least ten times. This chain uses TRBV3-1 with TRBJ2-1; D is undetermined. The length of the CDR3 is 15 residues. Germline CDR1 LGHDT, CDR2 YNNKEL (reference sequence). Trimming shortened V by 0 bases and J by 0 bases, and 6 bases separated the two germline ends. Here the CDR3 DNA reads TGTGCCAGCAGCCAAGATTGGCGCTCCTACAATGAGCAGTTCTTC. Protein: CASSQDWRSYNEQFF.

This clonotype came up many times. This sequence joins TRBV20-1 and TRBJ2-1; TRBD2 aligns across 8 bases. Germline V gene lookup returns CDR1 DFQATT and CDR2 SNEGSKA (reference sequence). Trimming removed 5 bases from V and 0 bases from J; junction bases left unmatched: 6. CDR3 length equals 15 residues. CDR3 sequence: CSAPRGGISYNEQFF. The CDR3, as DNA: TGCAGTGCTCCCCGGGGGGGGATCTCCTACAATGAGCAGTTCTTC.

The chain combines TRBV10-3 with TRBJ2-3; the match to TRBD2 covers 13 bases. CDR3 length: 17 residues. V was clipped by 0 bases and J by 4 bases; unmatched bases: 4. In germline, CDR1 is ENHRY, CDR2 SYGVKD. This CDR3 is CAISESTSGGRADTQYF. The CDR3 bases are TGTGCCATCAGTGAGTCGACTAGCGGGGGGCGGGCAGATACGCAGTATTTT.

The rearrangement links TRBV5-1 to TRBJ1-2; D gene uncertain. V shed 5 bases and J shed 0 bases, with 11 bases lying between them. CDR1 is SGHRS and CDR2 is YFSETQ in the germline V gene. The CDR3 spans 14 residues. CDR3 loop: CASRSQATNYGYTF. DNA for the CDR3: TGCGCCAGCAGGTCGCAGGCAACTAACTATGGCTACACCTTC.

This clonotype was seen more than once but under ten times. CDR3 sequence (DNA): TGCGCCAGCAGCCTCGAGACAGGGGGTCAGCCCCAGCATTTT. Translating gives CASSLETGGQPQHF. V gene TRBV4-3 combines with J gene TRBJ1-5; 9 bases are shared with TRBD1. The germline V gene encodes CDR1 LGHNA and CDR2 YSLEER. Trimming cost V 4 bases and J 6 bases; bases outside gene matches: 4. CDR3 length: 14 amino acids.

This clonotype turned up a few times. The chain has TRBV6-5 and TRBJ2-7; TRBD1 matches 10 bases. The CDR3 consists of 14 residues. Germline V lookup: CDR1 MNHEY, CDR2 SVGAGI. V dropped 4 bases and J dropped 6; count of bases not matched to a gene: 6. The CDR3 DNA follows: TGTGCCAGCAGTTCCCGGGACAGGGGAGGCGAGCAGTACTTC. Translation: CASSSRDRGGEQYF.

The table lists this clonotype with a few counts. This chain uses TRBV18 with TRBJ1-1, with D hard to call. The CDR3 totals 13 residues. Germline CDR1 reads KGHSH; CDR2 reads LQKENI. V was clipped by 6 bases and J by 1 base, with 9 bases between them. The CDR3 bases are TGTGCCAGCTCCGACGGGGAGAACACTGAAGCTTTCTTT. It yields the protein CASSDGENTEAFF.

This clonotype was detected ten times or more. In DNA form, the CDR3 reads TGTGCCAGCAGCCTCCCGGGGACGGTTGAAGCTTTCTTT. Protein: CASSLPGTVEAFF. The chain joins TRBV6-5 to TRBJ1-1, with D possibly being TRBD1 (5 bases). Germline lookup yields CDR1 MNHEY and CDR2 SVGAGI. Deletions cut 6 bases from V and 7 bases from J, with 15 bases between. CDR3 size: 13 residues.

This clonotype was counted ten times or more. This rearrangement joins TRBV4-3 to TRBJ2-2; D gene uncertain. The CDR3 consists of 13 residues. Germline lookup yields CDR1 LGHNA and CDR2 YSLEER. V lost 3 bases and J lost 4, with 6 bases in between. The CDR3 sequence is CASSQLFTGELFF. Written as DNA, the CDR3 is TGCGCCAGCAGCCAGCTCTTCACCGGGGAGCTGTTTTTT.

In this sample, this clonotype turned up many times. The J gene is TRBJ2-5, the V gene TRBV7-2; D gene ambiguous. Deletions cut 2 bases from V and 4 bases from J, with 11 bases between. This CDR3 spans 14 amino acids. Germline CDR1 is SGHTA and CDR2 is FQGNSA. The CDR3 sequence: CASSLQSGLETQYF. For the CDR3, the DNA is TGTGCCAGCAGCTTACAGAGTGGCCTAGAGACCCAGTACTTC.

CDR3 coding DNA: TGTGCCATCAGTCGTGGACAGGGTCCCACTGAAGCTTTCTTT. Its translation is CAISRGQGPTEAFF. The rearrangement uses TRBV10-3 and TRBJ1-1, with 8 bases that match TRBD1. Germline V CDR1 and CDR2: ENHRY, SYGVKD. The trim removed 5 bases at V and 4 bases at J, leaving 6 bases unmatched. This CDR3 is 14 amino acids long.

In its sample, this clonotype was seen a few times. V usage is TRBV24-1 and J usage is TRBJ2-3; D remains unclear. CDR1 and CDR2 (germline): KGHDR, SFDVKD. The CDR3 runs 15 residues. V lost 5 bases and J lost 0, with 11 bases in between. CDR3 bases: TGTGCCACCAGTGGAAATGGTATTAGCACAGATACGCAGTATTTT. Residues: CATSGNGISTDTQYF.

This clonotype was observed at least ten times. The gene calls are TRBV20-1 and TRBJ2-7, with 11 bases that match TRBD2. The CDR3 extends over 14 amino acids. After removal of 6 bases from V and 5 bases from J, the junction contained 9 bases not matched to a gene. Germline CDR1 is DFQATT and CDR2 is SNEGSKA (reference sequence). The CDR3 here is CSAVAGGPVDEQYF. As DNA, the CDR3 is TGCAGTGCGGTAGCGGGGGGGCCGGTAGACGAGCAGTACTTC.

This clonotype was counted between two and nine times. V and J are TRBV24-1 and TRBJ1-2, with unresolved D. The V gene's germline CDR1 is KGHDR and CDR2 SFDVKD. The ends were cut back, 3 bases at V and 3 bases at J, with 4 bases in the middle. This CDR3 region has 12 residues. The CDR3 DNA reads TGTGCCACCAGTGATGCTCACTATGGCTACACCTTC. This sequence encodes CATSDAHYGYTF.

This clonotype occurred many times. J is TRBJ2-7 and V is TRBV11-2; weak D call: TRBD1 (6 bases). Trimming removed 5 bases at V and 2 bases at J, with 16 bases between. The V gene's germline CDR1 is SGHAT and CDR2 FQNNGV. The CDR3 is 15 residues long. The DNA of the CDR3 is TGTGCCAGCAGCCTTAGAGGGGGAGTCCCCTACGAGCAGTACTTC. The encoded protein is CASSLRGGVPYEQYF.

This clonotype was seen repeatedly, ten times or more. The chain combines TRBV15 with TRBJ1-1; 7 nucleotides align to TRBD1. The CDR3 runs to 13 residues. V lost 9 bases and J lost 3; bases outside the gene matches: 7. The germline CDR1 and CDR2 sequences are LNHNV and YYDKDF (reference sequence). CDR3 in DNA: TGTGCCACTTCAGGGGGTCCTTACACTGAAGCTTTCTTT. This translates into CATSGGPYTEAFF.

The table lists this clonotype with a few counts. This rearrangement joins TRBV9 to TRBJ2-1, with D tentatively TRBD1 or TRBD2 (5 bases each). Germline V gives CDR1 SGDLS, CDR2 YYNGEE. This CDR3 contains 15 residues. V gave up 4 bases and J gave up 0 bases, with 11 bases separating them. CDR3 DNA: TGTGCCAGCAGCCCCCGGGACCACTCCTACAATGAGCAGTTCTTC. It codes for CASSPRDHSYNEQFF.

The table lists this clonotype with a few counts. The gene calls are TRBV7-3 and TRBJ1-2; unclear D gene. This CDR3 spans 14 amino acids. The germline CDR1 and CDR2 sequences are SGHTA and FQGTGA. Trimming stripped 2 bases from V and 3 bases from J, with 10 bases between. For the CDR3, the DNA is TGTGCCAGCAGCTTAGATCGGCAAGACTATGGCTACACCTTC. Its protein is CASSLDRQDYGYTF.

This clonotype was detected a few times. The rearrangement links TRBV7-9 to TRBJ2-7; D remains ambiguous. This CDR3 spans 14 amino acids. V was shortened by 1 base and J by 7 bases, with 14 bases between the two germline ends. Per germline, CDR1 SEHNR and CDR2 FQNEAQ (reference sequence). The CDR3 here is CASSLGEYSAEQYV. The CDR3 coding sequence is TGTGCCAGCAGCTTAGGGGAATACAGCGCAGAGCAGTACGTC.